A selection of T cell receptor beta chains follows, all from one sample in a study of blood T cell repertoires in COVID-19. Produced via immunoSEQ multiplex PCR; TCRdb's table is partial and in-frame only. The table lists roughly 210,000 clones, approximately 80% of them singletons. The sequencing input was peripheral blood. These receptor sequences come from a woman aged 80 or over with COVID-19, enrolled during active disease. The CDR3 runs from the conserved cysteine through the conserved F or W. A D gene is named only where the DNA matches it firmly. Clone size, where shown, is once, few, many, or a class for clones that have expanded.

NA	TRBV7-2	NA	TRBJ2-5	TGTGCCAGCAGTCTTAGTTCCGATACGGGGACCCAGTACTTC	CASSLSSDTGTQYF
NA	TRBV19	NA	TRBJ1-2	TGTGCCAGCCGCCTGGGCAGGTCTAACTATGGCTACACCTTC	CASRLGRSNYGYTF
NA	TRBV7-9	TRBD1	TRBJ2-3	TGTGCCAGCAGTAGGACAGGGGGCACAGATACGCAGTATTTT	CASSRTGGTDTQYF
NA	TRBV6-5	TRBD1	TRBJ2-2	TGTGCCAGCAGGGGGACAGGGGACACCGGGGAGCTGTTTTTT	CASRGTGDTGELFF
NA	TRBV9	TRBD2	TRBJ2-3	TGTGCCAGCAGCCTCTTGACGGGGGGGGATACGCAGTATTTT	CASSLLTGGDTQYF
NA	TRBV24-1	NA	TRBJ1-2	TGTGCCACCAGTGGCAGGGCCTCGGAGGGCTACACCTTC	CATSGRASEGYTF
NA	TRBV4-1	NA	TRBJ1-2	TGCGCCAGCAGCCAAGATCGTTCCCTTGAGCGTGGCTACACCTTC	CASSQDRSLERGYTF
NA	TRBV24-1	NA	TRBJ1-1	TGTGCCACCAGTGAAGGGACAACGAACACTGAAGCTTTCTTT	CATSEGTTNTEAFF
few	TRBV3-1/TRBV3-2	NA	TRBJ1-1	TGTGCCAGCAGAGGAGGAAATCGGGGAGCTTTCTTT	CASRGGNRGAFF
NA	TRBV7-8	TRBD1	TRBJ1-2	TGTGCCAGCAGCCCGGACAGGGAAGTCACCTTC	CASSPDREVTF
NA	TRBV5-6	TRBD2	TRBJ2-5	TGTGCCGGTAGCGGGGGACTCGGGGAGACCCAGTACTTC	CAGSGGLGETQYF
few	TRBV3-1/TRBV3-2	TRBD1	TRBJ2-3	TGTGCCAGCAGACCTTACAGGGGGCGAGCAGATACGCAGTATTTT	CASRPYRGRADTQYF
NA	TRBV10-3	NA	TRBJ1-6	TGTGCCATCTCGGGGTTAGGGTCACCCCTCCACTTT	CAISGLGSPLHF
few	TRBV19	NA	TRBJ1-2	TGTGCCAGTAAAAGGGGTTCCTATGGCTACACCTTC	CASKRGSYGYTF
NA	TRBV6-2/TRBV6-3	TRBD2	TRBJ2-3	TGTGCCAGCAGCCCCTCCGGGACTAGCGGGTCAGGCACGCAGTATTTT	CASSPSGTSGSGTQYF
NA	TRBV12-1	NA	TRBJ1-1	TGTGCCAGCAGCACCTCGGGATTCACTGAAGCTTTCTTT	CASSTSGFTEAFF
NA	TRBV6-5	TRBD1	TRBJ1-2	TGTGCCAGCAGGAGAAAGCCGGGACAGCCTTGGGGCTACACCTTC	CASRRKPGQPWGYTF
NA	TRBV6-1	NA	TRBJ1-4	TGTGCCAGCAGTGATCCAGGGACATCAGAAAAACTGTTTTTT	CASSDPGTSEKLFF
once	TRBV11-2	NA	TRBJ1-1	TGTGCCAGCAGCCAAACAGGGAATATGAACACTGAAGCTTTCTTT	CASSQTGNMNTEAFF
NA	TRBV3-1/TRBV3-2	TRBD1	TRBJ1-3	TGTGCCAGCAGCCAGGGGGACAGACAAGTAGATTTT	CASSQGDRQVDF
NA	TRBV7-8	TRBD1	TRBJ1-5	TGTGCCAGCAGCTTACGTGAGGGGACAGGCAATCAGCCCCAGCATTTT	CASSLREGTGNQPQHF